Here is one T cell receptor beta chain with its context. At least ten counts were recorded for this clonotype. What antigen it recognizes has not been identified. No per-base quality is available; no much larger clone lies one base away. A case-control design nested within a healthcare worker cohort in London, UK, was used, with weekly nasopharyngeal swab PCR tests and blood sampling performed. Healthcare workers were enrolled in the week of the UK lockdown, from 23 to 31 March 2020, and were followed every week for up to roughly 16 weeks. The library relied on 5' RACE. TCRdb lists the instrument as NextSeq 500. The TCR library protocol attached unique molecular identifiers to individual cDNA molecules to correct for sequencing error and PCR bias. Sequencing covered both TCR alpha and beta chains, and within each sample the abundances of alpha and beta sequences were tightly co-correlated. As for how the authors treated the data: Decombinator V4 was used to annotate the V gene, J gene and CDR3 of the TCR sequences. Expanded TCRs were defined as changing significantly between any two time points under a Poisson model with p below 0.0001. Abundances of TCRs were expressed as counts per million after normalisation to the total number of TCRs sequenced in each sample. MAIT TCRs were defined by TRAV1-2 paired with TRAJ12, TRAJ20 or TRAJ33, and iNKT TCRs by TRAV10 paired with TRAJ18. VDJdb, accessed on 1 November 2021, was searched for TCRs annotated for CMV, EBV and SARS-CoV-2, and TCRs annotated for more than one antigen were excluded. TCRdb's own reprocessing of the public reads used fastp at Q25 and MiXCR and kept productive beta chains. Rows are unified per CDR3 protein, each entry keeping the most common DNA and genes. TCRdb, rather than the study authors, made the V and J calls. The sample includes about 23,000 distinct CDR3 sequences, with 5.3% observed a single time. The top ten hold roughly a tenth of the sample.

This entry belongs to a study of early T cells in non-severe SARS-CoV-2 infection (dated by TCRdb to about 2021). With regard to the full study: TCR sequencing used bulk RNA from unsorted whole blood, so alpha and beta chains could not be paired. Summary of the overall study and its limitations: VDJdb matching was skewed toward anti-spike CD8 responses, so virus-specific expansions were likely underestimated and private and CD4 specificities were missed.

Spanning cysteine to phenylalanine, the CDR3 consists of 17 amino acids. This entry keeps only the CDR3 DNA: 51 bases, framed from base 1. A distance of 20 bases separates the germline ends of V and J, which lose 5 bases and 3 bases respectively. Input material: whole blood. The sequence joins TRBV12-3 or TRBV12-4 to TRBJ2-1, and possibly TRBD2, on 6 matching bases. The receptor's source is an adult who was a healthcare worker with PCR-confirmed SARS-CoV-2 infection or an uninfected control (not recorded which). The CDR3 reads CASSPRRAGTLYNEQFF. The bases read TGTGCCAGCAGTCCTCGAAGGGCGGGAACCCTCTACAATGAGCAGTTCTTC.